The TCR beta chain described here comes from a study of cytomegalovirus exposure and HLA in healthy donors. Germline CDR1 reads SGHAT; CDR2 reads FQDESV (reference sequence). The CDR3 is 14 amino acids. V lost 1 base, J lost 3 bases, and 10 bases lay in between. The primer mix had 60 Vbeta and 13 Jbeta primers. TCRdb's copy holds only in-frame clones and misses some; the assay was immunoSEQ multiplex PCR. The table shows around 100,000 clones, with approximately 87% occurring only once. Sequenced input: PBMCs. This chain connects TRBV11-1 to TRBJ2-7; D is unclear. This TCR derives from a middle-aged man in good health and CMV-seronegative. The CDR3 DNA reads as TGTGCCAGCAGCTTAGGAACAGATGGCTACGAGCAGTACTTC. Protein sequence: CASSLGTDGYEQYF.